The present TCR beta chain was sequenced within a study of blood T cells in healthy people across ages. V lost 3 bases and J lost 4, with 13 bases in between. This CDR3 is 14 amino acids long. Germline V gene sequence: CDR1 SGDLS, CDR2 YYNGEE. This clonotype has just a few counts. Primers used in a second PCR of roughly 7 to 12 cycles were a sample-barcoded 5' primer and a J-beta primer mix. TCRdb re-called the 5' RACE reads through MiXCR, storing one row per CDR3 protein. The data hold fewer than 2,000,000 distinct CDR3 sequences, with 30% to 35% observed a single time. This sequence joins TRBV9 and TRBJ1-1; no definite D call. What was sequenced was blood. The clonotype originates from a woman aged 25 to 45 in good health. DNA for the CDR3: TGTGCCAGCAGCGCCCAACGGGGTAGCACTGAAGCTTTCTTT. This sequence encodes CASSAQRGSTEAFF.